The T cell receptor (beta chain) under discussion was sequenced for a study of shared clonotypes between healthy human individuals. CDR1 and CDR2 (germline): SGHNT, YENEEA. With V trimmed by 4 bases and J by 4 bases, 4 bases remained unmatched. The CDR3 covers 16 residues. Some clones are missing from TCRdb's copy, which holds only in-frame ones; the method was immunoSEQ multiplex PCR. The sample includes around 500,000 clones, around four fifths seen only once; the top ten take approximately 12%. This receptor was taken from a middle-aged woman in good health. Some clones in this sample may be carry-over from other donors' samples. J is TRBJ2-3 and V is TRBV11-3; TRBD2 aligns across 14 bases. The sequenced sample was PBMCs. The CDR3 reads CASSSGLAGAADTQYF. The CDR3 DNA reads as TGTGCCAGCAGCTCGGGACTAGCGGGAGCGGCAGATACGCAGTATTTT.